The following is a T cell receptor (beta chain) sequence with its context. The treatment denotes: around 19 received Ad26.COV2.S at low or high dose, single or two shots; roughly five received placebo; per-sample allocation not given. At day 63 after the first vaccine or placebo injection, samples were drawn. This sample is part of a study of Ad26.COV2.S vaccination and SARS-CoV-2 variants. Assay used: immunoSEQ multiplex PCR; TCRdb lists only in-frame clones, some missing. The sample gives 400,000 to 450,000 clones, roughly 91% of which show up once; approximately 4.3% is in the top ten. Trimming at V came to 5 bases and at J to 0 bases, leaving 10 bases not matched to a gene. CDR3 length: 18 residues. CDR1 is SEHNR, CDR2 FQNEAQ, per germline (reference sequence).

The sequence derives from a person between 18 and 65 years old who received the Ad26.COV2.S COVID-19 vaccine or a placebo. The chain combines TRBV7-9 with TRBJ2-7; TRBD2 aligns across 13 bases. Sequenced material: peripheral blood, taken in a trial of Ad26.COV2.S vaccine versus placebo. The CDR3 protein is CASSRSGTSGGVSYEQYF. DNA of the CDR3: TGTGCCAGCAGCCGGAGCGGTACTAGCGGGGGGGTCTCCTACGAGCAGTACTTC.